This record covers a single T cell receptor beta chain. Its antigen remains unidentified. No much larger clonotype is one base removed from it; base qualities were not supplied. The CDR3 spans 14 residues, from the cysteine through the phenylalanine. CDR3 DNA is the only sequence kept; it has 42 bases, read in frame from the first base. V is clipped by 5 bases and J by 3 bases, and the sequence between their germline boundaries is 17 bases long. CDR1 and CDR2, per the germline V gene (reference sequence), are GTSNPN and SVGIG. This entry belongs to a study of Ad26.COV2.S vaccination and SARS-CoV-2 variants (TCRdb year 2021). Background for the entire study: TCRbeta repertoire sequencing was used to assess the specificity and breadth of SARS-CoV-2-reactive T cell receptors after Ad26.COV2.S vaccination. The TCR-sequenced set comprised about 32 samples: around 20 Ad26.COV2.S vaccine recipients, 5 placebo recipients and 8 SARS-CoV-2 convalescent individuals. Overall study outcomes, separate from this receptor: The authors noted that total T cell responses may have been underestimated by the TCR breadth and depth analyses. Substantial breadth of spike-specific CD8+ and CD4+ T cell responses was reported after vaccination. Ad26.COV2.S recipients had higher spike-specific TCR breadth than placebo recipients (P = 0.0014). Vaccine and placebo recipients had comparable non-spike TCR breadth, which fits with the vaccine containing only spike.

Taken with the paper, the label for time point translates to: individuals recovered from natural SARS-CoV-2 infection. The immunoSEQ Assay was the method used to sequence TCRbeta CDR3 regions. After extraction, genomic DNA underwent amplification by bias-controlled multiplex PCR, followed by high-throughput sequencing. As for how the authors treated the data: Collapsing and filtering of sequences were performed to quantify the absolute abundance of each unique TCRbeta CDR3 region. T cell fraction was estimated by normalizing TCRbeta template counts to usable DNA, with usable DNA measured through amplification of reference genes found in all nucleated cells. Repertoire TCRs were annotated as SARS-CoV-2-specific by exact matching of V gene, CDR3 amino acid sequence and J gene to a known reactive TCR set. The reference SARS-CoV-2 TCR set was obtained from MIRA and was filtered for enrichment in COVID-19-positive ImmuneCODE repertoires, whereby public or cross-reactive TCRs were removed. Drawing on the MIRA antigens, annotated TCRs were analysed further at the level of specific ORF or position within ORF. Breadth was defined as the number of annotated unique rearrangements divided by the total number of unique productive rearrangements, and depth was defined as the summed frequency of the annotated unique rearrangements. Two-sided Wilcoxon rank-sum tests were used to compare TCR breadth between groups. As stored in TCRdb, this immuneACCESS dataset retains in-frame rearrangements with V and J assigned. A fraction of the clones does not appear; measured against another copy, unresolved V genes explain less than half of the discrepancy, and the remainder lacks a known reason. The V and J calls and clone size are taken from that table; D and trimming were inferred from the DNA. The sample table lists around 170,000 clones, 87% of them with a count of one. The ten largest account for about 5.9% of the sample.

The chain is assembled from TRBV30 and TRBJ2-7; the D gene assignment is perhaps TRBD1 or TRBD2, with each matching 5 bases. This sequence was found in a human donor who had recovered from COVID-19. This specimen was peripheral blood, taken after recovery from COVID-19. The DNA sequence is TGTGCCTGGGCAGGACAACCGAGGGGCTACGAGCAGTACTTC. It translates to CAWAGQPRGYEQYF. The entire variable domain, with the stretches around the CDR3 drawn from the reference TRBV30 and TRBJ2-7 proteins, is SQTIHQWPATLVQPVGSPLSLECTVEGTSNPNLYWYRQAAGRGLQLLFYSVGIGQISSEVPQNLSASRPQDRQFILSSKKLLLSDSGFYLCAWAGQPRGYEQYFGPGTRLTVT.